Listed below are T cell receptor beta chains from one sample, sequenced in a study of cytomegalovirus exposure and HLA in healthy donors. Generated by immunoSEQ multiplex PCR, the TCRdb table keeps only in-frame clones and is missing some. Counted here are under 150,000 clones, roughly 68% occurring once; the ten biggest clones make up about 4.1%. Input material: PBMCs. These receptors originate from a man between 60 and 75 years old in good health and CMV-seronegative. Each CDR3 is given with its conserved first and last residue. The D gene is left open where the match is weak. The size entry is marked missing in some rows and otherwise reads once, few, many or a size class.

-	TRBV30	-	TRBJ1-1	CAWSVMGGSTEAFF	TGTGCCTGGAGTGTAATGGGTGGGAGTACTGAAGCTTTCTTT
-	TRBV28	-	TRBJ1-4	CASSLSGPGYNEKLFF	TGTGCCAGCAGTTTATCAGGCCCAGGGTATAATGAAAAACTGTTTTTT
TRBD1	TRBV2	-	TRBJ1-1	CASSAPTGRRNTEAFF	TGTGCCAGCAGTGCCCCGACAGGGCGACGGAACACTGAAGCTTTCTTT
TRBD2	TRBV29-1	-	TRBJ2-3	CSLRRDYTDTQYF	TGCAGCCTCAGACGGGACTACACAGATACGCAGTATTTT
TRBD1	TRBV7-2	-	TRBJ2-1	CASSPQGYEQFF	TGTGCCAGCAGCCCACAGGGGTACGAGCAGTTCTTC
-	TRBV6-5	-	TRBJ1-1	CASRPTRNTEAFF	TGTGCCAGCAGACCAACAAGAAACACTGAAGCTTTCTTT
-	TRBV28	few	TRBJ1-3	CASSLIGADGNTIYF	TGTGCCAGCAGTTTAATAGGGGCGGATGGAAACACCATATATTTT
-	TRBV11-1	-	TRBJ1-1	CASSLMRRDTEAFF	TGTGCCAGCAGCTTAATGAGGAGGGACACTGAAGCTTTCTTT
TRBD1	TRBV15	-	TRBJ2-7	CATSRVYDRAEQYF	TGTGCCACCAGCAGAGTTTATGACAGGGCCGAGCAGTACTTC
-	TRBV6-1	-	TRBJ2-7	CASSGSRDTTYEQYF	TGTGCCAGCAGTGGGAGCCGGGACACCACCTACGAGCAGTACTTC
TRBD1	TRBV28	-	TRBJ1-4	CASRGQGAGGEKLFF	TGTGCCAGCAGGGGGCAGGGGGCAGGAGGTGAAAAACTGTTTTTT
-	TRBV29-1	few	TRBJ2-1	CSVRQDAHSYNEQFF	TGCAGCGTTAGACAAGACGCCCACTCCTACAATGAGCAGTTCTTC
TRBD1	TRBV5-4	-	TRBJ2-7	CASSLEPGQDYEQYF	TGTGCCAGCAGCCTTGAACCGGGACAGGACTACGAGCAGTACTTC
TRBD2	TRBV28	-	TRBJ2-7	CASSSLAGGPYEQYF	TGTGCCAGCAGTTCTCTAGCGGGAGGTCCCTACGAGCAGTACTTC
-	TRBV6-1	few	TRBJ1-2	CASSESGYGYTF	TGTGCCAGCAGTGAATCGGGCTATGGCTACACCTTC
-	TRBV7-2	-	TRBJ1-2	CASSLAGTFYGYTF	TGTGCCAGCAGCTTAGCTGGGACATTCTATGGCTACACCTTC
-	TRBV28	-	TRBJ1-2	CASSLEGRYYGYTF	TGTGCCAGCAGTTTAGAGGGCCGGTACTATGGCTACACCTTC
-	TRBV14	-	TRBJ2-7	CASSHWRVRVDEQYF	TGTGCCAGCAGCCATTGGCGGGTTCGCGTAGACGAGCAGTACTTC
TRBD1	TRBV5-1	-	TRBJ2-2	CASNTGGATTGELFF	TGCGCCAGTAATACAGGGGGCGCGACCACCGGGGAGCTGTTTTTT
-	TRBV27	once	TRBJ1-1	CASSYRGGWTEAFF	TGTGCCAGCAGTTACCGGGGGGGCTGGACTGAAGCTTTCTTT
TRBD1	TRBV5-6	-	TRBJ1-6	CASSLWAQGSRYNSPLHF	TGTGCCAGCAGCTTGTGGGCACAGGGGAGTCGCTATAATTCACCCCTCCACTTT
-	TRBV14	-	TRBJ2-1	CASSQESGYNEQFF	TGTGCCAGCAGCCAAGAATCAGGCTACAATGAGCAGTTCTTC
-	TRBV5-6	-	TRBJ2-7	CASSLWLAYEQYF	TGTGCCAGCAGCTTGTGGCTTGCCTACGAGCAGTACTTC
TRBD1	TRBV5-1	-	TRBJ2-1	CASSSQDREEQFF	TGCGCCAGCAGCTCCCAGGACAGGGAGGAGCAGTTCTTC
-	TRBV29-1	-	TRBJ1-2	CSVDPADYGYTF	TGCAGCGTTGACCCTGCGGACTATGGCTACACCTTC
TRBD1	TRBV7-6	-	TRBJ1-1	CASSPTITGDTEAFF	TGTGCCAGCAGCCCGACAATCACAGGGGACACTGAAGCTTTCTTT
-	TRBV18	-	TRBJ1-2	CASSSGTNYGYTF	TGTGCCAGCTCATCAGGAACGAACTATGGCTACACCTTC
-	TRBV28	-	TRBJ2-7	CASSLRGGGYEQYF	TGTGCCAGCAGTCTCCGGGGTGGCGGGTACGAGCAGTACTTC
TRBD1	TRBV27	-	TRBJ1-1	CASRKQGQGDTEAFF	TGTGCCAGCAGAAAGCAGGGACAGGGCGACACTGAAGCTTTCTTT
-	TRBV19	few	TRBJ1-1	CASSMDTMNTEAFF	TGTGCCAGTAGTATGGACACCATGAACACTGAAGCTTTCTTT
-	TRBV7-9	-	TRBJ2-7	CASTLAGNAYEQYF	TGTGCCAGCACGCTAGCCGGGAATGCCTACGAGCAGTACTTC
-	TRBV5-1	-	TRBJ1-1	CASSPGTTSEAFF	TGCGCCAGCAGCCCTGGGACAACAAGTGAAGCTTTCTTT
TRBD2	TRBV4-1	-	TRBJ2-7	CASSPQKTSGAYEQYF	TGCGCCAGCAGCCCCCAGAAAACTAGCGGGGCCTACGAGCAGTACTTC
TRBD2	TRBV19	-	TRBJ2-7	CASSGGGTFTYEQYF	TGTGCCAGTAGTGGGGGGGGAACTTTTACCTACGAGCAGTACTTC
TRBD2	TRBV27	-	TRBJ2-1	CASSLRGTSGRATYNEQFF	TGTGCCAGCAGTTTACGTGGGACTAGCGGGAGGGCCACCTACAATGAGCAGTTCTTC
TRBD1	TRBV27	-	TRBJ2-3	CASSLSAGGNTQYF	TGTGCCAGCAGTTTATCGGCAGGGGGCAATACGCAGTATTTT
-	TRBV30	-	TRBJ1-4	CAWNQRREREKLFF	TGTGCCTGGAACCAGCGCAGGGAAAGGGAAAAACTGTTTTTT
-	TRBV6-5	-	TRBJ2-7	CASSYSFLNSYEQYF	TGTGCCAGCAGTTACTCATTTCTAAACTCCTACGAGCAGTACTTC
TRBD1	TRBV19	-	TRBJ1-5	CASRTNKGAQSQPQHF	TGTGCCAGTAGGACTAACAAGGGGGCGCAAAGTCAGCCCCAGCATTTT
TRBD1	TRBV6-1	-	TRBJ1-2	CASSTGGNYGYTF	TGTGCCAGCAGTACAGGGGGCAACTATGGCTACACCTTC
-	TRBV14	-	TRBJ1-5	CASSQETGQPQHF	TGTGCCAGCAGCCAAGAAACAGGGCAGCCCCAGCATTTT
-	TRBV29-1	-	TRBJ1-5	CSVAGGGGRNQPQHF	TGCAGCGTTGCGGGAGGAGGGGGACGTAATCAGCCCCAGCATTTT
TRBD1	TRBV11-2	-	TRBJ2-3	CASSHMGGWGTGSTDTQYF	TGTGCCAGCAGCCATATGGGGGGGTGGGGGACAGGGAGCACAGATACGCAGTATTTT
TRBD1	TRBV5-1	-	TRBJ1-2	CASSLDGQGGYGYTF	TGCGCCAGCAGCTTGGACGGACAGGGTGGCTATGGCTACACCTTC
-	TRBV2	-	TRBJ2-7	CASSELYEQYF	TGTGCCAGCAGTGAACTTTACGAGCAGTACTTC
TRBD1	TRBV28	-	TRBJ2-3	CASRLGQGAGWDTQYF	TGTGCCAGCAGATTAGGACAGGGGGCAGGTTGGGATACGCAGTATTTT
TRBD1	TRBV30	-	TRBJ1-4	CAWSGKDRVDEKLFF	TGTGCCTGGAGTGGGAAGGACAGGGTAGACGAAAAACTGTTTTTT
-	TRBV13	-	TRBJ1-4	CASSPEGQGTSTNEKLFF	TGTGCCAGCAGCCCAGAAGGGCAGGGAACATCAACTAATGAAAAACTGTTTTTT
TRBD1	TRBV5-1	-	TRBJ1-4	CASSLGDRGLEKLFF	TGCGCCAGCAGCTTGGGGGACAGGGGGCTGGAAAAACTGTTTTTT
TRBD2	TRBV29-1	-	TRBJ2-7	CSVVGTSGYEQYF	TGCAGCGTTGTTGGGACTAGCGGCTACGAGCAGTACTTC
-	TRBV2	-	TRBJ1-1	CASSSGVRNTEAFF	TGTGCCAGCAGTTCAGGGGTTAGGAACACTGAAGCTTTCTTT
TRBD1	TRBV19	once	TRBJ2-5	CASSIGTGRLALETQYF	TGTGCCAGTAGTATCGGGACAGGGCGTCTAGCGCTGGAGACCCAGTACTTC
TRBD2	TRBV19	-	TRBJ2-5	CASSDSGRPETQYF	TGTGCCAGTAGTGATAGCGGGAGGCCGGAGACCCAGTACTTC
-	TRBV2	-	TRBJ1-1	CASSEARVWTEAFF	TGTGCCAGCAGTGAAGCACGGGTGTGGACTGAAGCTTTCTTT
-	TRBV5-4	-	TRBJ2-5	CASSNPSQETQYF	TGTGCCAGCAGTAACCCCAGCCAAGAGACCCAGTACTTC